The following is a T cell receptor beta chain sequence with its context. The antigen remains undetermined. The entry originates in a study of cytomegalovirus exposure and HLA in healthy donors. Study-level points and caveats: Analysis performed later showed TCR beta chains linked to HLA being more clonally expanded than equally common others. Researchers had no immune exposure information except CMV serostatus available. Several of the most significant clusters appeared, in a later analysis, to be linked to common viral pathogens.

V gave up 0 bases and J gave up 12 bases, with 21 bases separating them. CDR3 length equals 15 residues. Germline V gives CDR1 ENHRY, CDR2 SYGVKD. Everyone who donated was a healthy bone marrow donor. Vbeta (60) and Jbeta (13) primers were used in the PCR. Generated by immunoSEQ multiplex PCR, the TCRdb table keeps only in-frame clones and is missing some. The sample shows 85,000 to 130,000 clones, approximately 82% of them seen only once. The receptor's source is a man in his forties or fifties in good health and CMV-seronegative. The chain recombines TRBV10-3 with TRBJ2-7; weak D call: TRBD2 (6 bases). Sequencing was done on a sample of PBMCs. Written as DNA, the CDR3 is TGTGCCATCAGTGAGTCTGCCGGGACCGCGGAGGAGGGGTACTTC. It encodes CAISESAGTAEEGYF.